This TCR beta chain was retrieved from a study of tumor and adjacent non-tumor tissue in lung cancer. No cell sorting was done before RNA was extracted from the tissue. This non-tumor lung sample came from over 3 cm beyond the tumor edge. Chemotherapy-naive patients with new lung cancer underwent thoracic surgery in China, August–November 2014. This CDR3 region has 15 residues. Germline V CDR1 and CDR2: SEHNR, FQNEAQ (reference sequence). Regarding the study as a whole: Tumor repertoires had a smaller top 100 clone share than normal lung.

Points on this clonotype: The antigen is undetermined. At one of its ends the junction is not consistent with the germline gene, which may arise from a read error.

The library came from three nested PCR rounds adapted from ARM-PCR protocols. TCRdb called the multiplex PCR reads again in MiXCR, with one record for every CDR3 protein. This table has over 100,000 distinct CDR3 sequences, about 64% appearing once. The specimen sequenced was distant non-tumor lung tissue. The chain carries TRBV7-9 and TRBJ2-5; TRBD2 matches 11 bases. The TCR sequence derives from a man aged 55 to 70 with non-small cell lung cancer. The CDR3 DNA reads TGTGCCGGCAGCATACATAGCGGGAGGGGGGAGACCCAGTACTTC. This sequence encodes CAGSIHSGRGETQYF.